This T cell receptor beta chain was sequenced for a study of blood T cell repertoires in COVID-19. About the research overall: From the United States, Italy and Spain came samples of acute and convalescent COVID-19.

This table comes from immunoSEQ multiplex PCR, and its TCRdb copy is limited to in-frame clones, with some not included. The table has 360,000 or so clones, about 88% seen once. This CDR3 spans 17 amino acids. The germline CDR1 and CDR2 sequences are SEHNR and FQNEAQ (reference sequence). Germline trimming cut 0 bases from V and 1 base from J; bases unmatched to any gene: 6. This clone came up a few times. The clonotype comes from a woman between 25 and 40 years old who had been exposed to COVID-19. The sample consisted of PBMCs or T cells enriched from blood (not recorded which). The genes are TRBV7-9 and TRBJ2-7; 10 nucleotides agree with TRBD2. The CDR3 here is CASSLARIAGGSYEQYF. The DNA for the CDR3 is TGTGCCAGCAGCTTAGCCCGAATAGCGGGAGGTTCCTACGAGCAGTACTTC.